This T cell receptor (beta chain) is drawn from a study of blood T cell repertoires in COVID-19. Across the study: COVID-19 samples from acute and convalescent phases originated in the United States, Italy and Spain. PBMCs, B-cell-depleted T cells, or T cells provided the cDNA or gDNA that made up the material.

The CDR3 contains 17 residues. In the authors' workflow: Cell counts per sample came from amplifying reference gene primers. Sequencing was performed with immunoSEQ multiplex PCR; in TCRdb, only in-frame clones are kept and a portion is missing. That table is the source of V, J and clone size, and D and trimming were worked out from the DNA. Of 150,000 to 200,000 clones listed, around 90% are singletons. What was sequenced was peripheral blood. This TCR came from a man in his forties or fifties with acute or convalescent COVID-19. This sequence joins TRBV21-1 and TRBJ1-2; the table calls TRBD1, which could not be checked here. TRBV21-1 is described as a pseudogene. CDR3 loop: CASSKVRGQAANYGYTF. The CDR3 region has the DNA TGTGCCAGCAGCAAAGTTCGGGGACAAGCAGCTAACTATGGCTACACCTTC.